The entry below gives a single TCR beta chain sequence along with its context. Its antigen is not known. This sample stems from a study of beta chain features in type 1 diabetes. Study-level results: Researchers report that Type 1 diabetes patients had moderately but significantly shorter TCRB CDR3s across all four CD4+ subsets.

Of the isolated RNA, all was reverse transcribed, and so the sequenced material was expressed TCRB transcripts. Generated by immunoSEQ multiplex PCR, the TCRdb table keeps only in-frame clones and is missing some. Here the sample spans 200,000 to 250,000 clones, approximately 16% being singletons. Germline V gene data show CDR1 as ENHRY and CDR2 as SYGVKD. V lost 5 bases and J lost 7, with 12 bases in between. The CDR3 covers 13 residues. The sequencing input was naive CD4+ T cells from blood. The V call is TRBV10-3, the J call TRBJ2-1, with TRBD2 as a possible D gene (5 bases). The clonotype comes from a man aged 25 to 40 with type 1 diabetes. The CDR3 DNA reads TGTGCCATCAGTAAAAGCGGATCTAATGAGCAGTTCTTC. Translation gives CAISKSGSNEQFF.